The rows below give T cell receptor beta chains drawn from one sample of a study of beta chain features in type 1 diabetes. TCRdb keeps only in-frame clones here, not all; method: immunoSEQ multiplex PCR. The table lists 70,000 to 90,000 clones, around a third of them singletons. Sequences were obtained from stem cell memory CD4+ T cells from blood. The receptors here all came from a woman younger than 30 in good health. Each CDR3 is given with its conserved first and last residue. D genes are given only for firm matches.

CDR3 protein	V gene	J gene	D gene
CASSLEGLGAYNEQFF	TRBV5-1	TRBJ2-1	-
CASSPGQTDTQYF	TRBV18	TRBJ2-3	-
CASSPAAGVGQETQYF	TRBV5-1	TRBJ2-5	TRBD2
CASSSTNSYNEQFF	TRBV7-2	TRBJ2-1	-
CASRKGYRSSNGYTF	TRBV10-1	TRBJ1-2	-
CASSPGQAGYGYTF	TRBV4-3	TRBJ1-2	TRBD1
CASSYSRVYNEQFF	TRBV6-6	TRBJ2-1	-
CASSPTTSRNEQFF	TRBV5-6	TRBJ2-1	-
CAWSDVGAGNTIYF	TRBV30	TRBJ1-3	-
CASSFRSGGRETQYF	TRBV11-3	TRBJ2-5	-
CASSYGEIEAFF	TRBV6-6	TRBJ1-1	-
CASSRQGASNQPQHF	TRBV18	TRBJ1-5	TRBD1
CASSRREVSETQYF	TRBV5-4	TRBJ2-5	-
CASLGGNANTGELFF	TRBV5-1	TRBJ2-2	TRBD2
CASTRGTEAFF	TRBV27	TRBJ1-1	-
CASTPGLAGTYEQYF	TRBV7-2	TRBJ2-7	TRBD2
CASSPGRGNEQFF	TRBV21-1	TRBJ2-1	-
CAISGTRQNVAYNEQFF	TRBV10-3	TRBJ2-1	-
CASSGTGLTDTQYF	TRBV5-1	TRBJ2-3	TRBD1
CASSSTGFPSLEQYF	TRBV5-1	TRBJ2-7	TRBD1
CASSYSRSSVIYEQYF	TRBV6-5	TRBJ2-7	-
CASSLGNRDGQPQHF	TRBV5-6	TRBJ1-5	-
CASSVGLPREKLFF	TRBV9	TRBJ1-4	-
CASSRGSSYNEQFF	TRBV9	TRBJ2-1	TRBD1
CAWTLTSLFTDTQYF	TRBV30	TRBJ2-3	TRBD2
CASSSTRGNTF	TRBV28	TRBJ2-7	-
CAIRGQGTVYNEQFF	TRBV10-3	TRBJ2-1	TRBD1
CASSYRRGPNQPQHF	TRBV6-5	TRBJ1-5	-
CASSDSRSGEQFF	TRBV6-4	TRBJ2-1	-